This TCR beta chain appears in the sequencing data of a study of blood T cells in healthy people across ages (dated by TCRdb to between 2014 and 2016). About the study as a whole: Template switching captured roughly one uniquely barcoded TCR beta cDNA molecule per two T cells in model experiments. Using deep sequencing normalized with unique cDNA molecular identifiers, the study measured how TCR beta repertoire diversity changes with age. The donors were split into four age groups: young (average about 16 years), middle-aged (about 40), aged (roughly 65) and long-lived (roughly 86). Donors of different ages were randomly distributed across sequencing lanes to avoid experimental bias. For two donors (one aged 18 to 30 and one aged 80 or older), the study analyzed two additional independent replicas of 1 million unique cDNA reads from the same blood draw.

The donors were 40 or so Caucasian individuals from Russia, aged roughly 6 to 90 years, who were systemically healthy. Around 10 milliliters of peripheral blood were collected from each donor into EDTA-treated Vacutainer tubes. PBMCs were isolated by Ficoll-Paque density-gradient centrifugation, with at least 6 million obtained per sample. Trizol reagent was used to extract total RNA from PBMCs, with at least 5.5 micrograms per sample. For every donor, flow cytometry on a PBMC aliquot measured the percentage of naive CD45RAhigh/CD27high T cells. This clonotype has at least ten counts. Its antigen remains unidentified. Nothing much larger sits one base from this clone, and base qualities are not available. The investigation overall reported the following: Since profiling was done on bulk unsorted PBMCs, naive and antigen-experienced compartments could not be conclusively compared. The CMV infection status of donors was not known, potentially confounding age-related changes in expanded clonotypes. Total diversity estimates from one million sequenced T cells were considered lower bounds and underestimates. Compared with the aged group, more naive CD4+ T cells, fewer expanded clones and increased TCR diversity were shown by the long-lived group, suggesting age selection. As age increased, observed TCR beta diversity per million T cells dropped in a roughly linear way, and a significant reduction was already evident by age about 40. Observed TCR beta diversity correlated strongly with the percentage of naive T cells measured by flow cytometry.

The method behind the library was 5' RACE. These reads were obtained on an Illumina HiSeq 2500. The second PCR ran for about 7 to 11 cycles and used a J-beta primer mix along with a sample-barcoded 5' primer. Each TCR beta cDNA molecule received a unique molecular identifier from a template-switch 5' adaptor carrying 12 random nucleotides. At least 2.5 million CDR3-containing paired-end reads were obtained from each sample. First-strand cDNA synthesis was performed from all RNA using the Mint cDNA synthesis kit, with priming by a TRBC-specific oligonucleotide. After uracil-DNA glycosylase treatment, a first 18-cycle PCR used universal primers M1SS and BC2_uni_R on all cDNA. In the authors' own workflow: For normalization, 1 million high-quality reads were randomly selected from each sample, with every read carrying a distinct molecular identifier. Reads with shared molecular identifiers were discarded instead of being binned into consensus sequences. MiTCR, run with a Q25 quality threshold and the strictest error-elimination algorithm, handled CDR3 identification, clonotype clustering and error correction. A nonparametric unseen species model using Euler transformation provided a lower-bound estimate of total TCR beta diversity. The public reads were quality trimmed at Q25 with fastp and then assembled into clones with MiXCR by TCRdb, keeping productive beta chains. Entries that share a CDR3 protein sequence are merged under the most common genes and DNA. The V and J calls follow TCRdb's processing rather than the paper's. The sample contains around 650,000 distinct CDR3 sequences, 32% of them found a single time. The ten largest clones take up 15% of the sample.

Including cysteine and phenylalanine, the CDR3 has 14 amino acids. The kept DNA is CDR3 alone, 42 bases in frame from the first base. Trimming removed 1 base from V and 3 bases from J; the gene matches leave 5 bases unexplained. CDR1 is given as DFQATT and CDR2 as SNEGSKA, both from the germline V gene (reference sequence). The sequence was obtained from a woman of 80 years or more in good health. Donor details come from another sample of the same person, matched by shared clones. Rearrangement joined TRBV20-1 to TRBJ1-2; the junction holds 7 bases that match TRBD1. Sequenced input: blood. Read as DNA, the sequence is TGCAGTGCTAGAGGCTTACAGGGGTACTATGGCTACACCTTC. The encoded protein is CSARGLQGYYGYTF.